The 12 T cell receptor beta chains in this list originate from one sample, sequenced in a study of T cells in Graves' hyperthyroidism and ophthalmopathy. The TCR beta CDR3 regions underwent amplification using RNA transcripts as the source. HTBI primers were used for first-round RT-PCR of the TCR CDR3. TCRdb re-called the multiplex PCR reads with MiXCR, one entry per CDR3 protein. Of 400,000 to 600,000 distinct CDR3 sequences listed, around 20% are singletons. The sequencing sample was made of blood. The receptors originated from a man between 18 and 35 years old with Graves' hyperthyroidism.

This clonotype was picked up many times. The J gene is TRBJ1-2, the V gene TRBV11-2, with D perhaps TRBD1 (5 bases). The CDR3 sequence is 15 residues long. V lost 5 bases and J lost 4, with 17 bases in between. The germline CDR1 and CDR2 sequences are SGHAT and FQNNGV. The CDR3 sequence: CASSLTYGQIYGYTF. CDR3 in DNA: TGTGCCAGCAGCCTTACCTACGGACAAATCTATGGCTACACCTTC.

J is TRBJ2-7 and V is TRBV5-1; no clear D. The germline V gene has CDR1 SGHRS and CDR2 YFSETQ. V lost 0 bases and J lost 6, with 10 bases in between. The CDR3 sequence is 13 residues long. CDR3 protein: CASSLAQSAEQYF. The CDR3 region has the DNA TGCGCCAGCAGCTTGGCCCAGTCTGCCGAGCAGTACTTC.

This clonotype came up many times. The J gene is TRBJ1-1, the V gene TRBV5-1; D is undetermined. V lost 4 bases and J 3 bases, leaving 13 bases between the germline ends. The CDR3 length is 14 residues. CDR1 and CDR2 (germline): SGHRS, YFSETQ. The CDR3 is CASSLYPPDTEAFF. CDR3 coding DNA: TGCGCCAGCAGCCTCTACCCACCAGACACTGAAGCTTTCTTT.

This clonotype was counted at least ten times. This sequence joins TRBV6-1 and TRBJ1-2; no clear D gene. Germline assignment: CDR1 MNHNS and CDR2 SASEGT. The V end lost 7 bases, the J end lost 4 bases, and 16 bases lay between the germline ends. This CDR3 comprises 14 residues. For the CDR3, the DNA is TGTGCCAGCACCCGGGTAGGCGGGCCCTATGGCTACACCTTC. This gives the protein CASTRVGGPYGYTF.

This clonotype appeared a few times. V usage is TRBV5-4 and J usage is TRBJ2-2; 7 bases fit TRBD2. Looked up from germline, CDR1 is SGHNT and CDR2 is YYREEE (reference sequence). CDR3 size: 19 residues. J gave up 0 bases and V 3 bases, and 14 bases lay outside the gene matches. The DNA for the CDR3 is TGTGCCAGCAGCTCCCGTAATGGGGGGGGAATCGCGAACACCGGGGAGCTGTTTTTT. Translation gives CASSSRNGGGIANTGELFF.

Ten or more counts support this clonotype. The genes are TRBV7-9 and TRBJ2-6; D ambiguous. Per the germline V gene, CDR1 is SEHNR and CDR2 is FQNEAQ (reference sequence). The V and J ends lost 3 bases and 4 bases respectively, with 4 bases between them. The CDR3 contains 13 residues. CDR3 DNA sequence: TGTGCCAGCAGCTTGGTCGGGGCCAACGTCCTGACTTTC. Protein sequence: CASSLVGANVLTF.

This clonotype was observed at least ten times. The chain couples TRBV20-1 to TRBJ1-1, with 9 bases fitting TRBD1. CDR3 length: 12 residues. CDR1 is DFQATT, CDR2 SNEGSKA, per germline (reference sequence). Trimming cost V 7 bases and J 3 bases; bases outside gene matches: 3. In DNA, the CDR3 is TGCAGTGTGAGACAGGGGGACACTGAAGCTTTCTTT. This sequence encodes CSVRQGDTEAFF.

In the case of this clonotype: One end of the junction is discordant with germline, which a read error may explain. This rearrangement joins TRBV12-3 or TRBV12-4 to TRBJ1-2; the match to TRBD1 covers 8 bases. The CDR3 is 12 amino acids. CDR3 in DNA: TGTGCCAGCAGCCCCACCGACAGGGGTAGGGTTTTC. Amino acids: CASSPTDRGRVF.

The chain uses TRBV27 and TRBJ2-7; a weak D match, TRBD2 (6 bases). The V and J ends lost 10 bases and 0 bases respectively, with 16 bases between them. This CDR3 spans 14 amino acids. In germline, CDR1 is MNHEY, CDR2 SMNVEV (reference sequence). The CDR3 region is CATSWGEHSYEQYF. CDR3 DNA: TGTGCCACCAGCTGGGGGGAACACTCCTACGAGCAGTACTTC.

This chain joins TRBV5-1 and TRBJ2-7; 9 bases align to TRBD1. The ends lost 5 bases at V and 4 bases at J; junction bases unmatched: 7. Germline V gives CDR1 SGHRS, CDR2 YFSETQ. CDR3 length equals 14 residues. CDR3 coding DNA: TGCGCCAGCAGGCAACCGGGACAGGGATACGAGCAGTACTTC. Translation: CASRQPGQGYEQYF.

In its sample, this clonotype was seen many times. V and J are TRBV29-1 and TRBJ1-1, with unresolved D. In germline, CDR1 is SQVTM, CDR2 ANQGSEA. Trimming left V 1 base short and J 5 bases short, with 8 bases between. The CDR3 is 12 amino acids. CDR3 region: CSVEVSPTEAFF. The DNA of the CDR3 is TGCAGCGTTGAAGTGAGTCCAACTGAAGCTTTCTTT.

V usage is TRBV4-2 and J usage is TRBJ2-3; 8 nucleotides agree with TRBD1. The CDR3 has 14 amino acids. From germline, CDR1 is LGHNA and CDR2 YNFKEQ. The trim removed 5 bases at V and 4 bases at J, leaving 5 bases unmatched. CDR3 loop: CASSDRGGADTQYF. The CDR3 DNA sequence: TGTGCCAGCAGCGACAGGGGCGGGGCAGATACGCAGTATTTT.